This T cell receptor (beta chain) is from a study of CD8 T cells in ankylosing spondylitis. By quantitative 5'-RACE with molecular barcodes, the TCR beta libraries were made. TCRdb recomputed calls from the 5' RACE reads with MiXCR, one row per CDR3 protein. The table records a few hundred thousand distinct CDR3 sequences, 20% to 25% of them present only once. Study-wide findings and caveats: Clones tied to disease were said to be significantly enriched in matched ankylosing spondylitis synovial fluid. Seemingly characteristic of ankylosing spondylitis blood was a TCR beta motif consisting of several highly homologous variants. CD8+ cells made up the disease-linked clones, which were relatively rare in peripheral blood.

This CDR3 is built from 15 residues. Germline loops: CDR1 KGHSH, CDR2 LQKENI. The junction had 9 bases not matched to a gene; V was cut back by 4 bases and J by 7 bases. To note about this clonotype: The antigen is undetermined.

V is TRBV18 and J is TRBJ1-4, with 7 bases lining up with TRBD1. The receptor was derived from a male donor with ankylosing spondylitis. The source material was blood, either unsorted or a sorted T cell fraction (not recorded which). The CDR3, as DNA: TGTGCCAGCTCACATACGGACAGGTTCGGTGAAAAACTGTTTTTT. It codes for CASSHTDRFGEKLFF. The full variable domain, in which reference TRBV18 and TRBJ1-4 provide the parts outside the CDR3, is NAGVMQNPRHLVRRRGQEARLRCSPMKGHSHVYWYRQLPEEGLKFMVYLQKENIIDESGMPKERFSAEFPKEGPSILRIQQVVRGDSAAYFCASSHTDRFGEKLFFGSGTQLSVL.